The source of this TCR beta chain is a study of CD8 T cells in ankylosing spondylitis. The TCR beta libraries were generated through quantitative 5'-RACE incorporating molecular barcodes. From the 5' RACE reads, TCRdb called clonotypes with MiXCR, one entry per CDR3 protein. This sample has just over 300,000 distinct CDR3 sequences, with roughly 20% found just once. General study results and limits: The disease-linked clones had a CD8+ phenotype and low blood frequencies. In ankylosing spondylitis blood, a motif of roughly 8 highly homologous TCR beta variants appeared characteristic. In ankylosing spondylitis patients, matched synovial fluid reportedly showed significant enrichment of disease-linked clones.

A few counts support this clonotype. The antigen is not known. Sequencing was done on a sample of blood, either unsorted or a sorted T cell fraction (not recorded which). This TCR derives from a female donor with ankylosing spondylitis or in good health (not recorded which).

CDR3 sequence reads: CASSPRGENTEAFF. CDR3 in DNA: TGTGCCAGCTCACCACGGGGGGAGAACACTGAAGCTTTCTTT. The rearrangement links TRBV18 to TRBJ1-1; TRBD1 might be the D (5 bases). This CDR3 contains 14 residues. Trimming cost V 1 base and J 1 base, with 7 bases left between them. The germline CDR1 and CDR2 sequences are KGHSH and LQKENI.